The subject of this entry is one TCR beta chain. Its antigen is still unknown. The data derive from a study of identical twins. Whole-study results and caveats: Twin sharing of out-of-frame TCR alpha was underestimated by models in monozygotic pairs.

The germline CDR1 and CDR2 sequences are ENHRY and SYGVKD. J lost 4 bases, V lost 10 bases, and 3 bases had no gene match. This CDR3 is built from 11 residues. MiXCR, run by TCRdb on the 5' RACE reads, gives a single entry per CDR3 protein. The sample includes about 550,000 distinct CDR3 sequences, approximately 20% seen only once; the top ten take approximately 0.5%. Another study also made use of these data, one on yellow fever vaccine responses in identical twins. That investigation notes: Reportedly, the response of twins' T cells to the vaccine seemed partly convergent, partly personalized.

The V and J genes are TRBV10-3 and TRBJ2-5; 7 bases are a match to TRBD2. The sample was CD4+ T cells sorted from blood. The TCR comes from a woman younger than 30 in good health. CDR3 DNA: TGTGCCACAACGGGGGGAGAGACCCAGTACTTC. Translation: CATTGGETQYF.